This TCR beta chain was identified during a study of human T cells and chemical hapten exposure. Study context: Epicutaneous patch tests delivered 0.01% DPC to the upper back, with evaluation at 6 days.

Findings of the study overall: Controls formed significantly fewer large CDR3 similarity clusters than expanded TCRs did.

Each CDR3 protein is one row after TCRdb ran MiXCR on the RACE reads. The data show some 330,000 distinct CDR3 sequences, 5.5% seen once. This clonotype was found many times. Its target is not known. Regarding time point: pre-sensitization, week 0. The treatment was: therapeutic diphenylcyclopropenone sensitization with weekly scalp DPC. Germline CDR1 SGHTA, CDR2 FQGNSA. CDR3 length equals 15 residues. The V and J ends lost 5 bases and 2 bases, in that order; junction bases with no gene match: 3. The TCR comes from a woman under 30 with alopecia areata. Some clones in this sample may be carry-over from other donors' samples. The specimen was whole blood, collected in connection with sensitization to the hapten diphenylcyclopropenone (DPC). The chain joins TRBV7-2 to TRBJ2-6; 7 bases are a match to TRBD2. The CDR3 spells CASSPSGAGANVLTF. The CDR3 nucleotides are TGTGCCAGCAGCCCGAGCGGGGCTGGGGCCAACGTCCTGACTTTC.